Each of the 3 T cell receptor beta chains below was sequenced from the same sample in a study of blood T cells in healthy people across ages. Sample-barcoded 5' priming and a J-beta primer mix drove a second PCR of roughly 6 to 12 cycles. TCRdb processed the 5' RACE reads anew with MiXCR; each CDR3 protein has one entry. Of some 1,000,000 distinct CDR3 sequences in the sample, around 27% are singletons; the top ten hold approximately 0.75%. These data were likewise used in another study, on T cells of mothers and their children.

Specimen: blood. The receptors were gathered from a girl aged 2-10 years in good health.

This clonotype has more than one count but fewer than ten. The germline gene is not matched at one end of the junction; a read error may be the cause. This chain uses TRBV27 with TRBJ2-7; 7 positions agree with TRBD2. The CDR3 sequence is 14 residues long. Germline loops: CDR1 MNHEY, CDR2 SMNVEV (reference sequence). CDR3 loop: CANSPLTGGGEQYF. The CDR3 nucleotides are TGTGCCAACAGTCCTCTCACGGGAGGAGGCGAGCAGTACTTC.

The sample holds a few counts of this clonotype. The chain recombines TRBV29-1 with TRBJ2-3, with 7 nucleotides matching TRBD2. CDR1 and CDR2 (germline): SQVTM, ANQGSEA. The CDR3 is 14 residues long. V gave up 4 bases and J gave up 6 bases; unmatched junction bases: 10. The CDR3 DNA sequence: TGCAGCGTTGCGAGCGGGACTCCTCGGGATACGCAGTATTTT. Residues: CSVASGTPRDTQYF.

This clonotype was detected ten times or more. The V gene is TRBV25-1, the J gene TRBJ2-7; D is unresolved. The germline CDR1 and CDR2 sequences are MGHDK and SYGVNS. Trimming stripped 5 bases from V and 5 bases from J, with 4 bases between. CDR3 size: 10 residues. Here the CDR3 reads CASSLHEQYF. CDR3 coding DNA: TGTGCCAGCAGTCTTCACGAGCAGTACTTC.